This T cell receptor beta chain comes out of a study of blood T cell repertoires in COVID-19. Trimming cost V 4 bases and J 5 bases, with 17 bases left between them. Germline V gene data show CDR1 as SGHTA and CDR2 as FQGNSA. The CDR3 sequence is 15 residues long. The method was immunoSEQ multiplex PCR; TCRdb's version includes in-frame clones alone and lacks a portion of them. This repertoire shows tens of thousands of clones, 80% found once; its top ten account for approximately 12%. This sequence originates from a human donor in a cohort sampled during active COVID-19. The sequenced material came from peripheral blood. The chain joins TRBV7-2 to TRBJ2-5; possibly TRBD1 for D (6 bases). CDR3 residues: CASSSGQSRGETQYF. The CDR3 DNA sequence: TGTGCCAGCAGCTCAGGACAGTCCCGAGGGGAGACCCAGTACTTC.